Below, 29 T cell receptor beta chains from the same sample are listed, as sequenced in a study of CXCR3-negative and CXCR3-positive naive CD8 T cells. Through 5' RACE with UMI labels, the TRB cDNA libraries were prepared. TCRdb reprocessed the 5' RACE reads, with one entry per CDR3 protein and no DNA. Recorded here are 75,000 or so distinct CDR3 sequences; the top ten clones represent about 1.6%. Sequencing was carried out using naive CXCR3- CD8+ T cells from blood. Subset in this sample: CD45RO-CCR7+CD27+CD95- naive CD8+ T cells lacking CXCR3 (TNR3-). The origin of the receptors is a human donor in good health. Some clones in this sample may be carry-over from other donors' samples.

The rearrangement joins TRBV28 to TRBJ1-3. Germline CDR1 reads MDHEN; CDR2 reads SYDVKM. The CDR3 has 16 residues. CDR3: CASSLFWEFAGNTIYF.

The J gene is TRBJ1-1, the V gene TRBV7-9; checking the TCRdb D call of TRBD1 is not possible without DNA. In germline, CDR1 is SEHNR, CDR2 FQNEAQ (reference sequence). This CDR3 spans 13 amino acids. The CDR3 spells CASSLLTEGEAFF.

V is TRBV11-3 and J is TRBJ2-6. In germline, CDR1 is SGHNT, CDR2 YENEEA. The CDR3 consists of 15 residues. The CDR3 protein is CASSPPDGGANVLTF.

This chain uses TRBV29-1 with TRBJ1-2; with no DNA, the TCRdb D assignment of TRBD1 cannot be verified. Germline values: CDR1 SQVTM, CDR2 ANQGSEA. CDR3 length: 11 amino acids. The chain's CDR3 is CSVVRDGGYTF.

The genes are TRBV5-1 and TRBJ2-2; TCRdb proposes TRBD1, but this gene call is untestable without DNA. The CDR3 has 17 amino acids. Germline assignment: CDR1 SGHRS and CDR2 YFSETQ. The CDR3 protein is CASSLHPNRVRTGELFF.

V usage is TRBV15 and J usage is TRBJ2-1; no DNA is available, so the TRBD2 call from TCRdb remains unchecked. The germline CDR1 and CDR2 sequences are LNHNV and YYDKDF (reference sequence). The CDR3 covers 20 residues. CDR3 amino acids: CATSRALLAGLGGSYNEQFF. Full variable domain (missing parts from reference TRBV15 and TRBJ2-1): DAMVIQNPRYQVTQFGKPVTLSCSQTLNHNVMYWYQQKSSQAPKLLFHYYDKDFNNEADTPDNFQSRRPNTSFCFLDIRSPGLGDTAMYLCATSRALLAGLGGSYNEQFFGPGTRLTVL.

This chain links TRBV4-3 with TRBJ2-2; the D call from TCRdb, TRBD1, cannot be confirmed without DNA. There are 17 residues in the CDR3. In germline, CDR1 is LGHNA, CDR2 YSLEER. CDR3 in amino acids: CASSRTARLKDTGELFF.

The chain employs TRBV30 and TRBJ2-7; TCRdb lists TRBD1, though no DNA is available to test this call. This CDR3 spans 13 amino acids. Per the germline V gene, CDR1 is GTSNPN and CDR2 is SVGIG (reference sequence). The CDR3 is CAWSAGVFYEQYF. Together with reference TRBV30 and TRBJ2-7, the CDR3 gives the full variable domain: SQTIHQWPATLVQPVGSPLSLECTVEGTSNPNLYWYRQAAGRGLQLLFYSVGIGQISSEVPQNLSASRPQDRQFILSSKKLLLSDSGFYLCAWSAGVFYEQYFGPGTRLTVT.

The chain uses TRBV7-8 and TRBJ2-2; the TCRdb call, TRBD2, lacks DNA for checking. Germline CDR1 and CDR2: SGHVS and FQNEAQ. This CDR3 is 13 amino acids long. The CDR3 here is CASLREATGELFF.

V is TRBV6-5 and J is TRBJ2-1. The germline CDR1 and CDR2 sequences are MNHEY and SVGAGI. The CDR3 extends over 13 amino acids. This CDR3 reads CASSALKWDEQFF.

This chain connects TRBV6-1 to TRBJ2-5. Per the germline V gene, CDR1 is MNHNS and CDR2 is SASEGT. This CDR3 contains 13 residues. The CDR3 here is CASSGWLSETQYF.

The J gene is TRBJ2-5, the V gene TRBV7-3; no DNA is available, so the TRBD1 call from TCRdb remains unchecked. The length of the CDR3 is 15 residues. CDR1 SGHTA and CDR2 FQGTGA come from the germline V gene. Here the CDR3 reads CASSLNLAPEETQYF. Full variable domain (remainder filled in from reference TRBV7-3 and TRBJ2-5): GAGVSQTPSNKVTEKGKYVELRCDPISGHTALYWYRQSLGQGPEFLIYFQGTGAADDSGLPNDRFFAVRPEGSVSTLKIQRTERGDSAVYLCASSLNLAPEETQYFGPGTRLLVL.

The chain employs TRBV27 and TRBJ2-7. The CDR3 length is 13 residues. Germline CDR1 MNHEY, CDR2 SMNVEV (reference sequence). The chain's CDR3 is CASSFSVTYEQYF.

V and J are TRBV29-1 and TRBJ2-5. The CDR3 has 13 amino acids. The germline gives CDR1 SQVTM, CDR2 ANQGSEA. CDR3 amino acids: CSVESLGQETQYF. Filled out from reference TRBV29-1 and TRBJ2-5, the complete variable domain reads SAVISQKPSRDICQRGTSLTIQCQVDSQVTMMFWYRQQPGQSLTLIATANQGSEATYESGFVIDKFPISRPNLTFSTLTVSNMSPEDSSIYLCSVESLGQETQYFGPGTRLLVL.

The CDR3 sequence is CASSAAGRINTGELFF. The chain employs TRBV7-9 and TRBJ2-2; TCRdb returns TRBD2, unconfirmable since there is no DNA. The CDR3 loop spans 16 amino acids. Germline lookup yields CDR1 SEHNR and CDR2 FQNEAQ (reference sequence).

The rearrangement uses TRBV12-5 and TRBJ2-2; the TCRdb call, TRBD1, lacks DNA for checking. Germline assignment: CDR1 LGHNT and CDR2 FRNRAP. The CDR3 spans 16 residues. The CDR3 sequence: CASGLTPEWDTGELFF. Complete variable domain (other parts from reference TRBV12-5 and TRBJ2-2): DARVTQTPRHKVTEMGQEVTMRCQPILGHNTVFWYRQTMMQGLELLAYFRNRAPLDDSGMPKDRFSAEMPDATLATLKIQPSEPRDSAVYFCASGLTPEWDTGELFFGEGSRLTVL.

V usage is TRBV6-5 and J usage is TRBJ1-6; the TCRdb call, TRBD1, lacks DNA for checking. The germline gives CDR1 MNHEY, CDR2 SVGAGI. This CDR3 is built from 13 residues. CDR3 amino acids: CASTEGISGPLHF.

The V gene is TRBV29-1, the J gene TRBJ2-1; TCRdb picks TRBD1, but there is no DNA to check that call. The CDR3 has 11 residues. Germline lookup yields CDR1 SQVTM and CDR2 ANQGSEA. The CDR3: CSVGTVREQFF.

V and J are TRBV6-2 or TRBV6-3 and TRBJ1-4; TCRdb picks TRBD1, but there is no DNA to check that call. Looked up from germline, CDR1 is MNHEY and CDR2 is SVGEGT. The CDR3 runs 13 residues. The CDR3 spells CASSYLRDVELFF.

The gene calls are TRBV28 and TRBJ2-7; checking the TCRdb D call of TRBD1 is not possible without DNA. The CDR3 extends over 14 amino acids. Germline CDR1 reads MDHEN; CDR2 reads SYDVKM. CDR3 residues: CASSLFTGGWEQYF. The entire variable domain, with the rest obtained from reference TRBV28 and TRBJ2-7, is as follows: DVKVTQSSRYLVKRTGEKVFLECVQDMDHENMFWYRQDPGLGLRLIYFSYDVKMKEKGDIPEGYSVSREKKERFSLILESASTNQTSMYLCASSLFTGGWEQYFGPGTRLTVT.

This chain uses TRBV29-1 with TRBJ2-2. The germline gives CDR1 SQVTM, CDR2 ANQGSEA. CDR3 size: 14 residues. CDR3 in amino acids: CSVEGSANTGELFF.

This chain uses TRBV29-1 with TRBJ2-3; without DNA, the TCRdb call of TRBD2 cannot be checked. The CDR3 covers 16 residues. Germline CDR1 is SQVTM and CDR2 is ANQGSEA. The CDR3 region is CSVEGSLADNTDTQYF.

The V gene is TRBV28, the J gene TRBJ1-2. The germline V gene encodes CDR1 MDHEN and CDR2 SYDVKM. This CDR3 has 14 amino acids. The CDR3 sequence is CASSLWGLNYGYTF.

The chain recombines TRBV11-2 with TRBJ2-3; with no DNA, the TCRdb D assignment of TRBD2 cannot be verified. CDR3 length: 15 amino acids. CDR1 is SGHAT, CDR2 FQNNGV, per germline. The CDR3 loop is CASSTSGSHTDTQYF.

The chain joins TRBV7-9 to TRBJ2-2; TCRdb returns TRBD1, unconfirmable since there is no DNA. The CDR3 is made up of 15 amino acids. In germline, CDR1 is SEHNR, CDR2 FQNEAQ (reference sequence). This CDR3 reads CASSTAGTYTGELFF.

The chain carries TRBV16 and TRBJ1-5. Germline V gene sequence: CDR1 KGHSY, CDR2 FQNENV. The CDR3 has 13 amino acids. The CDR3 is CASSQSRAQPQHF.

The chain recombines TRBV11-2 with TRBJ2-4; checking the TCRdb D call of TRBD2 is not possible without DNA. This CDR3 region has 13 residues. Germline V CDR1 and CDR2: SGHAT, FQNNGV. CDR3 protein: CASSWEMGNIQYF.

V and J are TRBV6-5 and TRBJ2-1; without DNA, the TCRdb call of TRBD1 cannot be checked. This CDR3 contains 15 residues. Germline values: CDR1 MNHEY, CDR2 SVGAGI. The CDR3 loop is CASSYNRWQGNEQFF.

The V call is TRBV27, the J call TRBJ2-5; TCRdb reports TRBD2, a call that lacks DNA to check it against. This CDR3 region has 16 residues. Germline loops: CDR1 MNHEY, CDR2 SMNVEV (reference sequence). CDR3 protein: CASSSGTSGRVETQYF.